The clone carrying this TCR beta chain was seen a few times. Its antigen is currently unknown. Primers for the PCR totalled 60 Vbeta and 13 Jbeta. Only in-frame clones appear in the TCRdb table, and some are missing; sequencing was by immunoSEQ multiplex PCR. The sample shows some 150,000 clones, around 80% of them seen only once. At sampling all donors were nominally healthy, likely with unrecorded immune exposures. The data derive from a study of cytomegalovirus exposure and HLA in healthy donors. There are 12 residues in the CDR3. Germline V gene lookup returns CDR1 KGHSH and CDR2 LQKENI. V lost 2 bases, J lost 7 bases, and 5 bases lay in between. Study findings and constraints: High sensitivity and specificity were reportedly achieved when the classifier diagnosed cytomegalovirus status.

This clonotype was obtained from a woman under 30 in good health and CMV-seronegative. Material for sequencing was PBMCs. The V gene is TRBV18, the J gene TRBJ1-4, with unresolved D. CDR3: CASSPGVEKLFF. The CDR3 DNA reads as TGTGCCAGCTCACCAGGAGTTGAAAAACTGTTTTTT.